This TCR beta chain emerged from a study of cytomegalovirus exposure and HLA in healthy donors. The trim removed 0 bases at V and 13 bases at J, leaving 6 bases unmatched. Germline lookup yields CDR1 GTSNPN and CDR2 SVGIG (reference sequence). The CDR3 sequence is 12 residues long. Amplification used 60 Vbeta primers and 13 Jbeta primers. Sequenced by immunoSEQ multiplex PCR; TCRdb stores in-frame clones only, minus some. The data show some 170,000 clones, with roughly 80% seen just once and approximately 3.7% held by the top ten. This sequence was found in a young man in good health and CMV-seropositive. The sequencing sample was made of PBMCs. The chain is built from TRBV30 and TRBJ2-4; 7 bases fit TRBD2. CDR3: CAWSVAGQLQYF. CDR3 bases: TGTGCCTGGAGTGTAGCGGGGCAGCTCCAGTACTTC.